This TCR beta chain derives from a study of Siglec-9 on CD8 T cells in melanoma. Produced via immunoSEQ multiplex PCR; TCRdb's table is partial and in-frame only. The sample has about 30,000 clones, 75% to 85% seen once. Overall study results and limits: In melanoma tumors, a Siglec-9-marked effector memory CD8+ subset reportedly appeared to accumulate.

Germline values: CDR1 MNHNS, CDR2 SASEGT. CDR3 size: 13 residues. Germline trimming cut 5 bases from V and 8 bases from J; bases unmatched to any gene: 6. Worth noting for this clone: The antigen is unknown.

This clonotype was obtained from a human donor in good health. The genes are TRBV6-1 and TRBJ1-5, with 7 bases lining up with TRBD1. Sequencing input: Siglec-9- CD8+ T cells sorted from blood. The CDR3 DNA follows: TGTGCCAGCAGTTCAGGGGGAAGGGAGCCCCAGCATTTT. Translating it yields CASSSGGREPQHF.